The entry that follows covers one T cell receptor (beta chain) sequence. This clone was seen a single time. This receptor's antigen is unknown. No base quality information exists; no much larger clone differs at one position. Based on the germline V gene, the CDR1 and CDR2 sequences are SGHRS and YFSETQ. The CDR3 runs 15 amino acids, cysteine and phenylalanine included. The entry retains the CDR3 DNA only, 45 bases that are in frame from base 1. Relative to germline, V is missing 2 bases and J is missing 1 base, with 5 bases of the junction outside any gene match. These data are taken from a study of OX40 agonist ivuxolimab in advanced cancers. Context from the whole study: Ivuxolimab was an agonistic, fully human IgG2 monoclonal antibody directed against OX40 (CD134), a costimulatory receptor. Among the 52 dose-escalation patients, approximately 20 had hepatocellular carcinoma, roughly 15 melanoma, 9 renal cell carcinoma and 9 head and neck cancer. Patients were allowed to have had prior anti-PD-1, anti-PD-L1 or anti-CTLA-4 therapy, and 40% to 45% of the dose-escalation patients had been treated with checkpoint inhibitors. The paper describes the monotherapy dose-escalation part (N of about 57 patients) of the phase I trial of ivuxolimab. Intravenous ivuxolimab was administered to patients every 2 weeks at six dose levels: 0.01, 0.1, 0.3, 1.5, 3 and 10 mg/kg. Partial responses occurred in three dose-escalation patients, of whom one had hepatocellular carcinoma and two had cutaneous melanoma. In the dose-escalation cohort, around four fifths of patients were male, and the mean age was approximately 60 years, with a range of roughly 20 to 79. Peripheral TCRbeta sequencing was intended to test whether TCR sequence diversity was altered and clonal T-cell expansion was caused by ivuxolimab. Overall study results and their limits: At doses of 0.1 to 3.0 mg/kg, clonal expansion of both CD4+ and CD8+ T cells in blood was seen between baseline and week 6. The antigen specificity of the peripheral T cells that underwent clonal expansion was not determined. After ivuxolimab, CD8+ T cells had more expanded clones than CD4+ T cells on average. In partial responders in the 0.1-3.0 mg/kg groups, normalized peripheral clonal expansion was found to be among the lowest, especially among CD8+ T cells. Low levels of normalized T-cell clonal expansion were also seen in some patients who did not respond.

Genomic DNA was extracted from sorted cells for sequencing of the TCRbeta CDR3 region. The immunoSEQ Assay was used to sequence the TCRbeta CDR3 regions. TCRdb retrieved this table from immuneACCESS and kept in-frame rearrangements only. Not all clones are present; in checked studies, unresolved V genes account for under half, and no reason is known for the remainder. Here the sample has tens of thousands of clones; 89% occur a single time. Of the sample, about 0.31% is held by the ten largest clones. The trial excluded patients who had a history of autoimmune disease or who were on systemic immunosuppression. Peripheral blood for TCR sequencing was collected from all dose cohorts at baseline, on cycle 4 day 1, and on cycle 7 day 1. Samples were obtained from an open-label, multicenter, first-in-human phase I dose-escalation trial of ivuxolimab. The trial enrolled adults with locally advanced or metastatic head and neck squamous cell, hepatocellular, melanoma or renal cell carcinoma. Before TCR sequencing, CD4+ and CD8+ T cells were separately sorted from peripheral blood.

Rearrangement joined TRBV5-1 to TRBJ2-5, and TRBD1 aligns with 7 junction nucleotides. The sample was CD4+ or CD8+ T cells sorted from blood, taken in a trial of the OX40 agonist ivuxolimab. This TCR came from an adult with an advanced solid tumor such as melanoma, head and neck, liver or kidney cancer. The CDR3 region: CASSLTGAGQETQYF. In nucleotide form, the sequence is TGCGCCAGCAGCTTAACAGGGGCCGGCCAAGAGACCCAGTACTTC.